Listed below are T cell receptor beta chains from one sample, sequenced in a study of T-cell memory formation after mild COVID-19. TCRdb ran MiXCR on the 5' RACE reads and lists one entry per CDR3 protein. There are about 100,000 distinct CDR3 sequences in the sample; under 15% occur only once, and around 43% lies in the top ten. Sequenced: PBMCs or a T cell subset sorted from them (not recorded which). The receptors originated from a man aged 18 to 30 who had mild COVID-19 (a few samples of this study predate the infection). Cell type and time point are not known. Both conserved end residues are part of each CDR3. The D gene is left open where the match is weak. Some rows have no size entry. The others give once, few or many, or a class for an expanded clone.

J gene: TRBJ2-2
D gene: .
clone size: few
V gene: TRBV29-1
CDR3 protein: CSALGGARTGELFF
CDR3 DNA: TGCAGCGCCCTTGGAGGGGCTCGTACCGGGGAGCTGTTTTTT

J gene: TRBJ1-1
D gene: .
clone size: .
V gene: TRBV7-9
CDR3 protein: CASSLDGLAEAFF
CDR3 DNA: TGTGCCAGCAGCTTAGACGGACTCGCTGAAGCTTTCTTT

J gene: TRBJ2-5
D gene: TRBD2
clone size: .
V gene: TRBV10-2
CDR3 protein: CASSEFWTSGGAGVQETQYF
CDR3 DNA: TGCGCCAGCAGTGAGTTTTGGACTAGCGGGGGGGCCGGGGTACAAGAGACCCAGTACTTC

J gene: TRBJ2-2
D gene: .
clone size: few
V gene: TRBV27
CDR3 protein: CASSPGQTGELFF
CDR3 DNA: TGTGCCAGCAGTCCTGGACAGACCGGGGAGCTGTTTTTT

J gene: TRBJ1-1
D gene: .
clone size: few
V gene: TRBV7-9
CDR3 protein: CASTDSLMNTEAFF
CDR3 DNA: TGTGCCAGCACTGACAGTTTAATGAACACTGAAGCTTTCTTT

J gene: TRBJ1-1
D gene: .
clone size: .
V gene: TRBV6-5
CDR3 protein: CASSLLGRAEAFF
CDR3 DNA: TGTGCCAGCAGTTTGTTAGGGCGCGCTGAAGCTTTCTTT

J gene: TRBJ1-2
D gene: .
clone size: .
V gene: TRBV29-1
CDR3 protein: CSSSGANYGYTF
CDR3 DNA: TGCAGCAGTTCAGGGGCTAACTATGGCTACACCTTC

J gene: TRBJ1-2
D gene: TRBD1
clone size: few
V gene: TRBV4-1
CDR3 protein: CASSQVGQGSGYTF
CDR3 DNA: TGCGCCAGCAGCCAAGTAGGACAGGGCTCAGGCTACACCTTC

J gene: TRBJ2-4
D gene: TRBD1
clone size: few
V gene: TRBV7-9
CDR3 protein: CASTRKGTGQNIQYF
CDR3 DNA: TGTGCCAGCACTCGAAAAGGGACAGGACAAAACATTCAGTACTTC

J gene: TRBJ1-1
D gene: .
clone size: .
V gene: TRBV7-2
CDR3 protein: CASSKRGIQNTEAFF
CDR3 DNA: TGTGCCAGCAGCAAAAGAGGAATACAGAACACTGAAGCTTTCTTT

J gene: TRBJ1-1
D gene: TRBD1
clone size: .
V gene: TRBV7-9
CDR3 protein: CASIHRGLNTEAFF
CDR3 DNA: TGTGCCAGCATTCACAGGGGGCTGAACACTGAAGCTTTCTTT

J gene: TRBJ2-7
D gene: .
clone size: .
V gene: TRBV6-5
CDR3 protein: CASSLGTWRAGYEQYF
CDR3 DNA: TGTGCCAGCAGCCTTGGAACCTGGAGAGCCGGATACGAGCAGTACTTC

J gene: TRBJ1-6
D gene: .
clone size: .
V gene: TRBV18
CDR3 protein: CASSPGLSPLHF
CDR3 DNA: TGTGCCAGCTCACCCGGTTTATCACCCCTCCACTTT

J gene: TRBJ2-4
D gene: .
clone size: few
V gene: TRBV25-1
CDR3 protein: CASNDSKNIQYF
CDR3 DNA: TGTGCCAGCAATGACAGCAAAAACATTCAGTACTTC

J gene: TRBJ2-1
D gene: TRBD1
clone size: .
V gene: TRBV10-3
CDR3 protein: CAISGDREYNEQFF
CDR3 DNA: TGTGCCATCAGTGGGGACAGGGAGTACAATGAGCAGTTCTTC

J gene: TRBJ2-3
D gene: TRBD2
clone size: .
V gene: TRBV7-9
CDR3 protein: CASSSAGGTDTQYF
CDR3 DNA: TGTGCCAGCAGCTCGGCGGGAGGCACAGATACGCAGTATTTT

J gene: TRBJ2-1
D gene: .
clone size: many
V gene: TRBV12-3/TRBV12-4
CDR3 protein: CASSLDDGDEQFF
CDR3 DNA: TGTGCCAGCAGTTTAGACGACGGGGATGAGCAGTTCTTC

J gene: TRBJ2-7
D gene: TRBD1
clone size: .
V gene: TRBV12-3/TRBV12-4
CDR3 protein: CASSMGTVYEQYF
CDR3 DNA: TGTGCCAGCAGTATGGGGACAGTATACGAGCAGTACTTC

J gene: TRBJ2-7
D gene: .
clone size: many
V gene: TRBV7-9
CDR3 protein: CASSLPVRPYEQYF
CDR3 DNA: TGTGCCAGCAGCTTACCGGTCCGTCCCTACGAGCAGTACTTC

J gene: TRBJ2-5
D gene: .
clone size: many
V gene: TRBV7-9
CDR3 protein: CASSLSGDGQETQYF
CDR3 DNA: TGTGCCAGCAGCTTATCAGGGGACGGGCAAGAGACCCAGTACTTC

J gene: TRBJ2-5
D gene: TRBD1
clone size: .
V gene: TRBV9
CDR3 protein: CASSTDRDGETQYF
CDR3 DNA: TGTGCCAGCAGCACCGACAGGGATGGAGAGACCCAGTACTTC

J gene: TRBJ1-4
D gene: .
clone size: .
V gene: TRBV2
CDR3 protein: CASKAGVGQPNEKLFF
CDR3 DNA: TGTGCCAGCAAGGCGGGTGTTGGTCAACCTAATGAAAAACTGTTTTTT

J gene: TRBJ2-1
D gene: TRBD1
clone size: few
V gene: TRBV6-5
CDR3 protein: CASSSLTGEDGEQFF
CDR3 DNA: TGTGCCAGCAGTTCACTGACAGGGGAGGACGGTGAGCAGTTCTTC

J gene: TRBJ2-5
D gene: .
clone size: few
V gene: TRBV10-2
CDR3 protein: CASSEGGGLQETQYF
CDR3 DNA: TGCGCCAGCAGTGAAGGCGGGGGCCTCCAAGAGACCCAGTACTTC

J gene: TRBJ2-2
D gene: TRBD2
clone size: .
V gene: TRBV6-2/TRBV6-3
CDR3 protein: CASNGLAANTGELFF
CDR3 DNA: TGTGCCAGCAATGGACTAGCGGCGAACACCGGGGAGCTGTTTTTT

J gene: TRBJ1-2
D gene: .
clone size: .
V gene: TRBV12-3/TRBV12-4
CDR3 protein: CASSFTGSAGYGYTF
CDR3 DNA: TGTGCCAGCAGTTTCACAGGGTCCGCGGGCTATGGCTACACCTTC

J gene: TRBJ2-5
D gene: .
clone size: .
V gene: TRBV6-2/TRBV6-3
CDR3 protein: CASRIGGLQETQYF
CDR3 DNA: TGTGCCAGCAGAATCGGGGGCCTCCAAGAGACCCAGTACTTC

J gene: TRBJ1-5
D gene: .
clone size: few
V gene: TRBV7-6
CDR3 protein: CASSLAASGNQPQHF
CDR3 DNA: TGTGCCAGCAGCTTAGCCGCTAGCGGCAATCAGCCCCAGCATTTT

J gene: TRBJ2-3
D gene: .
clone size: many
V gene: TRBV27
CDR3 protein: CASSQTSWADTQYF
CDR3 DNA: TGTGCCAGCAGTCAAACTAGCTGGGCAGATACGCAGTATTTT

J gene: TRBJ1-2
D gene: .
clone size: few
V gene: TRBV4-1
CDR3 protein: CASSQEMVGSYGYTF
CDR3 DNA: TGCGCCAGCAGCCAAGAGATGGTCGGGTCTTATGGCTACACCTTC

J gene: TRBJ2-2
D gene: TRBD1
clone size: few
V gene: TRBV7-8
CDR3 protein: CASSFTGTGDTGELFF
CDR3 DNA: TGTGCCAGCAGCTTCACCGGGACAGGGGACACCGGGGAGCTGTTTTTT

J gene: TRBJ2-1
D gene: TRBD1
clone size: few
V gene: TRBV27
CDR3 protein: CASTAGGRIYNEQFF
CDR3 DNA: TGTGCCAGCACCGCAGGGGGACGGATCTACAATGAGCAGTTCTTC

J gene: TRBJ1-6
D gene: .
clone size: few
V gene: TRBV4-1
CDR3 protein: CASSQEWPGNSPLHF
CDR3 DNA: TGCGCCAGCAGCCAAGAGTGGCCAGGTAATTCACCCCTCCACTTT

J gene: TRBJ2-1
D gene: TRBD2
clone size: few
V gene: TRBV7-9
CDR3 protein: CASSPSGGASYNEQFF
CDR3 DNA: TGTGCCAGCAGCCCTAGCGGGGGGGCCTCCTACAATGAGCAGTTCTTC

J gene: TRBJ1-2
D gene: .
clone size: .
V gene: TRBV6-1
CDR3 protein: CASLDGYTF
CDR3 DNA: TGTGCCAGCCTAGATGGCTACACCTTC

J gene: TRBJ2-7
D gene: .
clone size: few
V gene: TRBV6-5
CDR3 protein: CASSYFDEQYF
CDR3 DNA: TGTGCCAGCAGTTACTTCGACGAGCAGTACTTC

J gene: TRBJ2-5
D gene: TRBD2
clone size: .
V gene: TRBV3-1
CDR3 protein: CASSPQGPSGGAVETQYF
CDR3 DNA: TGTGCCAGCAGCCCCCAGGGGCCTAGCGGGGGAGCCGTGGAGACCCAGTACTTC

J gene: TRBJ2-7
D gene: .
clone size: .
V gene: TRBV5-1
CDR3 protein: CASSSQSSSEQYF
CDR3 DNA: TGCGCCAGCAGCTCGCAAAGCTCCTCCGAGCAGTACTTC

J gene: TRBJ2-7
D gene: TRBD2
clone size: .
V gene: TRBV4-1
CDR3 protein: CASSQYRRGGALTYEQYF
CDR3 DNA: TGCGCCAGCAGCCAGTACCGTCGCGGGGGGGCCCTTACCTACGAGCAGTACTTC

J gene: TRBJ2-2
D gene: .
clone size: .
V gene: TRBV4-3
CDR3 protein: CASSHLVDRELFF
CDR3 DNA: TGCGCCAGCAGCCATTTGGTTGATAGGGAGCTGTTTTTT

J gene: TRBJ2-3
D gene: TRBD1
clone size: few
V gene: TRBV5-1
CDR3 protein: CASSGQRDRVPDTQYF
CDR3 DNA: TGCGCCAGCAGCGGCCAGCGGGACAGGGTCCCAGATACGCAGTATTTT

J gene: TRBJ2-5
D gene: .
clone size: .
V gene: TRBV4-1
CDR3 protein: CASSQEGRVTETQYF
CDR3 DNA: TGCGCCAGCAGCCAAGAGGGCAGGGTTACAGAGACCCAGTACTTC

J gene: TRBJ2-7
D gene: .
clone size: .
V gene: TRBV29-1
CDR3 protein: CSVEMGFEQYF
CDR3 DNA: TGCAGCGTTGAAATGGGGTTCGAGCAGTACTTC

J gene: TRBJ1-5
D gene: .
clone size: .
V gene: TRBV15
CDR3 protein: CATSRRRDYSNQPQHF
CDR3 DNA: TGTGCCACCAGCAGAAGACGGGATTATAGCAATCAGCCCCAGCATTTT

J gene: TRBJ2-2
D gene: TRBD1
clone size: few
V gene: TRBV4-3
CDR3 protein: CASSPGTGTGELFF
CDR3 DNA: TGCGCCAGCAGCCCCGGGACAGGGACCGGGGAGCTGTTTTTT

J gene: TRBJ2-1
D gene: .
clone size: few
V gene: TRBV5-6
CDR3 protein: CASSLSAATYNEQFF
CDR3 DNA: TGTGCCAGCAGCTTGTCGGCAGCGACCTACAATGAGCAGTTCTTC

J gene: TRBJ2-2
D gene: .
clone size: .
V gene: TRBV5-1
CDR3 protein: CASSSAGTNTGELFF
CDR3 DNA: TGCGCCAGCAGCTCGGCGGGCACTAACACCGGGGAGCTGTTTTTT

J gene: TRBJ2-3
D gene: TRBD2
clone size: .
V gene: TRBV7-9
CDR3 protein: CASRPTSGGFTDTQYF
CDR3 DNA: TGTGCCAGCAGGCCGACTAGCGGGGGGTTCACAGATACGCAGTATTTT

J gene: TRBJ2-1
D gene: .
clone size: few
V gene: TRBV11-3
CDR3 protein: CASSLVSVGEQFF
CDR3 DNA: TGTGCCAGCAGCTTAGTATCGGTGGGTGAGCAGTTCTTC

J gene: TRBJ2-3
D gene: TRBD2
clone size: many
V gene: TRBV7-2
CDR3 protein: CASSFLRLAGGTDTQYF
CDR3 DNA: TGTGCCAGCAGCTTCCTCCGACTAGCGGGGGGTACAGATACGCAGTATTTT

J gene: TRBJ1-1
D gene: .
clone size: .
V gene: TRBV12-3/TRBV12-4
CDR3 protein: CASSEPGQLNTEAFF
CDR3 DNA: TGTGCCAGCAGTGAACCGGGACAATTGAACACTGAAGCTTTCTTT

J gene: TRBJ2-2
D gene: TRBD1
clone size: .
V gene: TRBV12-5
CDR3 protein: CASGLRITGGITGELFF
CDR3 DNA: TGTGCTAGTGGACTAAGAATTACAGGGGGGATAACCGGGGAGCTGTTTTTT

J gene: TRBJ1-5
D gene: .
clone size: few
V gene: TRBV5-1
CDR3 protein: CASSERGGQPQHF
CDR3 DNA: TGCGCCAGCAGCGAACGAGGGGGTCAGCCCCAGCATTTT

J gene: TRBJ2-3
D gene: .
clone size: .
V gene: TRBV7-9
CDR3 protein: CASSPAWGRTDTQYF
CDR3 DNA: TGTGCCAGCAGCCCCGCATGGGGGCGCACAGATACGCAGTATTTT

J gene: TRBJ2-1
D gene: .
clone size: many
V gene: TRBV4-3
CDR3 protein: CASSQEKGAYNEQFF
CDR3 DNA: TGCGCCAGCAGCCAAGAGAAAGGAGCCTACAATGAGCAGTTCTTC

J gene: TRBJ1-6
D gene: .
clone size: .
V gene: TRBV27
CDR3 protein: CASSLWAGVPSPLHF
CDR3 DNA: TGTGCCAGCAGTTTATGGGCTGGGGTGCCTTCACCCCTCCACTTT

J gene: TRBJ2-2
D gene: .
clone size: few
V gene: TRBV4-2
CDR3 protein: CASSFRGLTGELFF
CDR3 DNA: TGTGCCAGCAGCTTTCGCGGACTCACCGGGGAGCTGTTTTTT

J gene: TRBJ2-1
D gene: TRBD2
clone size: few
V gene: TRBV12-3/TRBV12-4
CDR3 protein: CAVGEGNYNEQFF
CDR3 DNA: TGTGCCGTCGGGGAGGGTAACTACAATGAGCAGTTCTTC

J gene: TRBJ1-4
D gene: .
clone size: many
V gene: TRBV4-2
CDR3 protein: CASSQDPTSLEKLFF
CDR3 DNA: TGTGCCAGCAGCCAAGATCCGACCTCTCTCGAAAAACTGTTTTTT